This T cell receptor beta chain was found in a study of cytomegalovirus exposure and HLA in healthy donors. Trimming pared 6 bases from V and 4 bases from J, leaving 15 bases between. The CDR3 is 14 amino acids. Germline V gives CDR1 MNHEY, CDR2 SVGAGI. Regarding the study as a whole: HLA-A and HLA-B allele assignments for most subjects were reportedly predicted accurately using TCR beta sequences.

A multiplex PCR was run with 60 Vbeta primers and 13 Jbeta primers. Method: immunoSEQ multiplex PCR; TCRdb's copy keeps in-frame clones and lacks some. The table lists about 160,000 clones, 75% of them singletons. As to this clone: What it binds is unknown.

The specimen sequenced was PBMCs. The chain has TRBV6-5 and TRBJ1-2; the D gene is possibly TRBD1 (5 bases). The source is a woman aged 45-59 years in good health and CMV-seropositive. The DNA of the CDR3 is TGTGCCAGCAGGGGGGACTCTACGGGCTATGGCTACACCTTC. This gives the protein CASRGDSTGYGYTF.